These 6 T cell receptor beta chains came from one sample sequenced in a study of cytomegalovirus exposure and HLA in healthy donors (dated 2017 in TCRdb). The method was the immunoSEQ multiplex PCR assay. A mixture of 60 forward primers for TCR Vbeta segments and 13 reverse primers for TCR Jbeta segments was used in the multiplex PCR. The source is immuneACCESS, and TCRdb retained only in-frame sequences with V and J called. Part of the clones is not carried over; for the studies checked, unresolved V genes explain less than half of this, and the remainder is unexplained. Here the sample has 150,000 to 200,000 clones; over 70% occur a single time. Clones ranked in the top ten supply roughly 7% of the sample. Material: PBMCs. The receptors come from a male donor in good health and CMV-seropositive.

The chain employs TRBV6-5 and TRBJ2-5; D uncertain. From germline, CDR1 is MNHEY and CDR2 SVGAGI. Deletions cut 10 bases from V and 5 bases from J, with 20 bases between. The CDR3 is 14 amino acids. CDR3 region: CANDSGSRGETQYF. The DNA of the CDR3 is TGTGCCAACGATTCTGGATCCCGCGGTGAGACCCAGTACTTC.

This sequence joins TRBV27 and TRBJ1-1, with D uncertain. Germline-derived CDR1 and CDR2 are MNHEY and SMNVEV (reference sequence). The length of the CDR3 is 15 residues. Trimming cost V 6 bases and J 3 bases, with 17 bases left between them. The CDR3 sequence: CASSSMREMDTEAFF. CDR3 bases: TGTGCCAGCAGCTCTATGAGGGAAATGGACACTGAAGCTTTCTTT.

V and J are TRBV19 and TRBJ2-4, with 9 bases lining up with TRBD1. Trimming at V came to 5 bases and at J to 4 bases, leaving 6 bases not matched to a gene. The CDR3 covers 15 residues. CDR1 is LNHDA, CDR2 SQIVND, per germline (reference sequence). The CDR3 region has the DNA TGTGCCAGTAGTGAGGACAGGGGTAAAAAAAACATTCAGTACTTC. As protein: CASSEDRGKKNIQYF.

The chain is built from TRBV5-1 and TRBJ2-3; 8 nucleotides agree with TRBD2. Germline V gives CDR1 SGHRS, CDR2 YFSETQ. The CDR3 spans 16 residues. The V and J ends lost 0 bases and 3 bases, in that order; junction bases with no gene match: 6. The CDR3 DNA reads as TGCGCCAGCAGCTTGGCCACCCGGGGGGGGACAGATACGCAGTATTTT. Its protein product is CASSLATRGGTDTQYF.

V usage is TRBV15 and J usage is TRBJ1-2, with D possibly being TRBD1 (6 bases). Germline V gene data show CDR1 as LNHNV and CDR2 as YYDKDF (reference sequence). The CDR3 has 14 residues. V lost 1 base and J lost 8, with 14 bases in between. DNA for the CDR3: TGTGCCACCAGCAGAGGGGCGGGGGCGGGCGGCTACACCTTC. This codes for CATSRGAGAGGYTF. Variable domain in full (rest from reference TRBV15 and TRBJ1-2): DAMVIQNPRYQVTQFGKPVTLSCSQTLNHNVMYWYQQKSSQAPKLLFHYYDKDFNNEADTPDNFQSRRPNTSFCFLDIRSPGLGDTAMYLCATSRGAGAGGYTFGSGTRLTVV.

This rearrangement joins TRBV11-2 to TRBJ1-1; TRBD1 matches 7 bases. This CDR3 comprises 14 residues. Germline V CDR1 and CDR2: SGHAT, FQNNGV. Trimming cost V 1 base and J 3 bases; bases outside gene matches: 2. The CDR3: CASSLGTGHTEAFF. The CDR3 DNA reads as TGTGCCAGCAGCTTAGGGACAGGACACACTGAAGCTTTCTTT. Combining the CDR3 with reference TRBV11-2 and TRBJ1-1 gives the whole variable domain EAGVAQSPRYKIIEKRQSVAFWCNPISGHATLYWYQQILGQGPKLLIQFQNNGVVDDSQLPKDRFSAERLKGVDSTLKIQPAKLEDSAVYLCASSLGTGHTEAFFGQGTRLTVV.